This T cell receptor beta chain was identified in a study of blood T cell repertoires in COVID-19. Study information: Acute and convalescent COVID-19 specimens originated in the United States, Italy and Spain.

The germline gives CDR1 SNHLY, CDR2 FYNNEI. The V gene end was trimmed by 6 bases and the J gene end by 1 base; junction bases not matched to a gene: 1. CDR3 length: 15 residues. How the authors handled the data: The assay estimated nucleated cells by amplifying reference gene primers. The data were produced by immunoSEQ multiplex PCR, yet TCRdb's version contains in-frame clones alone and is incomplete. The V and J calls and the clone size are those of that table, but D and trimming were determined from the DNA. The table shows about 34,000 clones, with 75% occurring only once. The receptor's source is a man older than 75 with active or convalescent COVID-19. The chain joins TRBV2 to TRBJ2-5; 14 bases match TRBD2. The sample consisted of peripheral blood. The CDR3 loop is CASSGTSGSQETQYF. The DNA of the CDR3 is TGTGCCAGCAGCGGGACTAGCGGGAGCCAAGAGACCCAGTACTTC.